The 16 T cell receptor beta chains listed next were all sequenced from one sample in a study of tissue T cells after allogeneic stem cell transplantation. TCRdb keeps only in-frame clones here, not all; method: immunoSEQ multiplex PCR. The sample records 48,000 or so clones, around 69% being singletons. Input material: sorted cells pooled from one or two spleens. Source of these receptors: a pool of C57BL/6 mice in good health.

Concerning this clone itself: Germline and genes: mouse. The read ends 1 residue shy of where the CDR3 ends; the end is completed using the germline J gene. This rearrangement joins TRBV31 to TRBJ1-4, with D possibly TRBD1 on 5 matching bases. V was shortened by 2 bases and J by 7 bases, with 8 bases between the two germline ends. The CDR3 length is 12 residues. Germline V gene lookup returns CDR1 GKSSPN and CDR2 SITVG. CDR3 DNA (partial): TGTGCCTGGAGTGTGGGGCCCGAAAGATTATTT. Its protein is CAWSVGPERLF. The entire CDR3 protein is CAWSVGPERLFF.

A few counts support this clone. Gene names and germline match the mouse. The CDR3 extends 1 residue past the end of the read, so its final part is completed from the germline J gene. The V and J genes are TRBV2 and TRBJ2-7, with D tentatively TRBD1 (8 bases). V lost 0 bases to trimming and J lost 6 bases, with 12 bases between them. Per germline, CDR1 LGHNA and CDR2 YSYQKL. The CDR3 contains 14 residues. This CDR3 is CASSQENRGGEQYF. Incomplete CDR3 DNA: TGTGCCAGCAGCCAAGAGAACAGGGGGGGTGAACAGTAC.

In the case of this clone: Mouse gene names apply. The read ends 1 residue shy of where the CDR3 ends; the end is completed using the germline J gene. This chain connects TRBV13-2 to TRBJ2-4; TRBD2 matches 10 bases. The ends lost 4 bases at V and 3 bases at J; junction bases unmatched: 5. The germline V gene has CDR1 NNHNN and CDR2 SYGAGS (reference sequence). The CDR3 covers 15 residues. The CDR3 spells CASGSDWGAQNTLYF. The DNA read from the CDR3 is TGTGCCAGCGGTTCTGACTGGGGGGCACAAAACACCTTGTAC.

Concerning this clone: The genes and germline here are from mouse. The read ends 1 residue shy of where the CDR3 ends; the end is completed using the germline J gene. V and J are TRBV15 and TRBJ1-3; unclear D gene. Germline lookup yields CDR1 SGHND and CDR2 FRSKSL. Trimming stripped 5 bases from V and 0 bases from J, with 8 bases between. The CDR3 runs 14 residues. The CDR3 protein is CASSRALSGNTLYF. Partial CDR3 DNA: TGTGCCAGCAGTCGGGCCCTTTCTGGAAATACGCTCTAT.

Note on this clone: The genes and germline here are from mouse. Read coverage stops 1 residue before the CDR3 terminus; the germline J gene supplies the remainder. The chain uses TRBV1 and TRBJ2-4; perhaps TRBD1 as D (6 bases). This CDR3 has 14 residues. V lost 4 bases and J lost 0, with 8 bases in between. Germline CDR1 reads NSQYPW; CDR2 reads LRSPGD (reference sequence). The CDR3 region is CTCSVQGSQNTLYF. CDR3 bases read: TGCACCTGCAGTGTACAGGGAAGTCAAAACACCTTGTAC.

Notes on this clone: The gene symbols are mouse symbols. From the germline J gene comes the end of the CDR3, since the read stops 1 residue before it. The chain has TRBV12-2 and TRBJ1-4; D possibly corresponds to TRBD1 (6 bases). Trimming shortened V by 0 bases and J by 5 bases, and 12 bases separated the two germline ends. CDR1 SGHLS and CDR2 HYDKME come from the germline V gene. This CDR3 comprises 15 residues. CDR3 region: CASSLAGTNNERLFF. The sequenced part of the CDR3 DNA is TGTGCCAGCTCTCTCGCCGGGACAAATAACGAAAGATTATTT.

Of note for this clone: The germline and genes are mouse ones. The read ends 1 residue before the CDR3 terminus; that terminus is restored from the germline J gene. The J gene is TRBJ2-2, the V gene TRBV26, with 8 bases aligning to TRBD2. The V and J ends lost 4 bases and 1 base, in that order; junction bases with no gene match: 2. The CDR3 covers 15 residues. Germline V gene data show CDR1 as KGHPV and CDR2 as FQNQEV (reference sequence). Partial CDR3 DNA: TGTGCCAGCAGTCCGACTGGGGTAAACACCGGGCAGCTCTAC. Translated: CASSPTGVNTGQLY. The full-length CDR3 reads as CASSPTGVNTGQLYF.

As regards this clone: Gene names are mouse gene names. The CDR3 is cut off 1 residue early in the read; its end comes from the germline J gene. The J gene is TRBJ1-3, the V gene TRBV5, with TRBD1 matching over 10 bases. CDR1 and CDR2 (germline): LGHNA, YNLKQL (reference sequence). V was pared by 4 bases and J by 2 bases, with 5 bases of the junction left unmatched. CDR3 length: 16 residues. CDR3 amino acids: CASSPGTGATGNTLYF. Incomplete CDR3 DNA: TGTGCCAGCAGCCCCGGGACAGGGGCGACTGGAAATACGCTCTAT.

Concerning this clone itself: Gene names denote mouse genes. Incomplete CDR3 DNA: TGTGCCAGCAGCCAAGAAGCTGGGGGATATGAACAGTAC. Translated, it gives CASSQEAGGYEQY. The full-length CDR3 reads as CASSQEAGGYEQYF. V is TRBV5 and J is TRBJ2-7; 7 bases line up with TRBD2. Sequencing ends 1 residue short of the CDR3 end; the germline J gene provides the rest. This CDR3 is built from 14 residues. V lost 0 bases and J lost 4; bases outside the gene matches: 3. Germline values: CDR1 LGHNA, CDR2 YNLKQL (reference sequence).

Of note for this clone: Gene names denote mouse genes. Coverage ceases 1 residue before the CDR3 finishes, and the germline J gene fills in the end. The gene calls are TRBV31 and TRBJ2-3; D is uncertain. Trimming removed 1 base from V and 0 bases from J, with 8 bases in between. Germline V gives CDR1 GKSSPN, CDR2 SITVG. The CDR3 contains 14 residues. The chain's CDR3 is CAWSPPSSAETLYF. The sequenced CDR3 bases are TGTGCCTGGAGTCCCCCTAGTAGTGCAGAAACGCTGTAT.

On this clone itself: All gene names here are mouse names. With the read ending 1 residue before the CDR3 end, the germline J gene is used to fill in that end. The chain has TRBV13-3 and TRBJ2-5; 8 nucleotides agree with TRBD1. CDR1 and CDR2 (germline): NNHDY, SYVADS. This CDR3 has 13 amino acids. V lost 3 bases and J lost 4; bases outside the gene matches: 1. CDR3 sequence reads: CASSGTGKDTQYF. The DNA read from the CDR3 is TGTGCCAGCAGTGGGACAGGGAAAGACACCCAGTAC.

A remark on this clone: Gene and germline names: mouse. With the read ending 1 residue before the CDR3 end, the germline J gene is used to fill in that end. The chain is built from TRBV19 and TRBJ1-4; the match to TRBD1 covers 9 bases. Germline V gives CDR1 FNHDT, CDR2 SITEND (reference sequence). This CDR3 region has 15 residues. V shed 1 base and J 5 bases; nucleotides not matched to a gene: 3. The CDR3 loop is CASSIRGQGNERLFF. The sequenced CDR3 bases are TGTGCCAGCAGTATAAGGGGACAGGGAAACGAAAGATTATTT.

Turning to this clone: All gene names here are mouse names. The read stops 1 residue short of the end of the CDR3; the missing end is completed from the germline J gene. V is TRBV3 and J is TRBJ2-1; 10 nucleotides align to TRBD2. The junction had 6 bases not matched to a gene; V was cut back by 1 base and J by 3 bases. CDR1 and CDR2 (germline): SNHLY, FYNGKV (reference sequence). The CDR3 is made up of 17 amino acids. Partial CDR3 DNA: TGTGCCAGCAGCTTAGTGGGCTGGGGGGGCGCCTATGCTGAGCAGTTC. This gives the protein CASSLVGWGGAYAEQF. The full CDR3 sequence reads CASSLVGWGGAYAEQFF.

Comment on this clone: Each gene name is a mouse one. The read ends 1 residue early relative to the CDR3; the germline J gene fills the gap. This chain uses TRBV13-2 with TRBJ2-5; 8 bases agree with TRBD2. V shed 0 bases and J 3 bases; nucleotides not matched to a gene: 3. The length of the CDR3 is 15 residues. Per the germline V gene, CDR1 is NNHNN and CDR2 is SYGAGS (reference sequence). The covered CDR3 bases are TGTGCCAGCGGTGATGCTGGGGGGATACAAGACACCCAGTAC. Its translation: CASGDAGGIQDTQY. The full-length CDR3 reads as CASGDAGGIQDTQYF.

Concerning this clone: Genes and germline are mouse. The read finishes 1 residue shy of the CDR3 end, and the germline J gene is used to complete it. The chain links TRBV13-3 to TRBJ2-4; D gene uncertain. The V end lost 5 bases, the J end lost 1 base, and 5 bases lay between the germline ends. The CDR3 is made up of 12 amino acids. Germline CDR1 reads NNHDY; CDR2 reads SYVADS. The sequenced CDR3 bases are TGTGCCAGCAGCGGGGGTCAAAACACCTTGTAC. Protein sequence: CASSGGQNTLY. The entire CDR3 is CASSGGQNTLYF. The variable domain in full, completed from reference TRBV13-3 and TRBJ2-4, reads EAAVTQSPRSKVAVTGGKVTLSCHQTNNHDYMYWYRQDTGHGLRLIHYSYVADSTEKGDIPDGYKASRPSQENFSLILELASLSQTAVYFCASSGGQNTLYFGAGTRLSVL.

This clone was seen a few times. Gene names denote mouse genes. From the germline J gene comes the end of the CDR3, since the read stops 1 residue before it. The chain carries TRBV13-3 and TRBJ2-7, with a tentative D call TRBD1 (6 bases). Germline CDR1 is NNHDY and CDR2 is SYVADS. The CDR3 length is 13 residues. Trimming pared 2 bases from V and 3 bases from J, leaving 9 bases between. Incomplete CDR3 DNA: TGTGCCAGCAGTGAGGACAGCCTCTATGAACAGTAC. Translating it yields CASSEDSLYEQY. The whole CDR3 is CASSEDSLYEQYF.